The clone carrying this T cell receptor (beta chain) was detected ten times or more. Its antigen is undetermined. CDR3 length: 15 residues. Unmatched junction bases numbered 7, after V lost 5 bases and J lost 7 bases. TCRdb itself ran the reads through MiXCR, one entry per CDR3 protein. The table has hundreds of thousands of distinct CDR3 sequences, 25% to 30% seen once; the top ten hold around 20%. The data derive from a study of T cell repertoires in cytomegalovirus infection. Across the whole study: Signatures in public TCR beta sequences pointed to both CMV infection and matching HLA type.

The source of this sequence is a human donor in good health (CMV status not recorded). Some clones in this sample may be carry-over from other donors' samples. Sequencing was performed on cultured PBMCs, taken from culture after CMV antigen stimulation. The rearrangement links TRBV12-3 or TRBV12-4 to TRBJ2-1, with TRBD2 matching 11 bases. The CDR3 loop is CASSVTSGGSNEQFF. CDR3 bases: TGTGCCAGCAGTGTTACTAGCGGGGGATCGAATGAGCAGTTCTTC.